What follows are 11 T cell receptor beta chains derived from one specimen sequenced in a study of vaccination and CD4 T cells after COVID-19 (dated by TCRdb to the early 2020s). The treatment or condition label, read with the paper, signifies: approximately 10-day PBMC culture with coronavirus spike peptide pools or control peptides (ViraFEST assay). What these receptors recognize is not known. Library preparation was by PCR. The reads were generated on an Illumina iSeq 100. At the Johns Hopkins FTIC core, DNA from the cultured CD4+ T cells underwent TCR sequencing with the Oncomine TCR Beta short-read assay. TCRdb reran the public reads through fastp at Q25 and MiXCR, keeping productive beta chains. CDR3 protein sequences are deduplicated, and each keeps its most common genes and DNA. The sample yields under 20,000 distinct CDR3 sequences; roughly 56% were counted once. The ten largest clones represent about 12% of the sample.

Input material: CD4+ T cells from blood, cultured in vitro. These receptors all stem from a human donor who had recovered from COVID-19.

The CDR3 loop reads CAWSVSSKDQPQHF. In DNA, the CDR3 is TGTGCCTGGAGTGTTTCCTCAAAGGATCAGCCCCAGCATTTT. The chain employs TRBV30 and TRBJ1-5; D remains unclear. This CDR3 is 14 amino acids long. Germline assignment: CDR1 GTSNPN and CDR2 SVGIG (reference sequence). The V and J ends lost 0 bases and 5 bases respectively, with 11 bases between them.

The V and J genes are TRBV6-1 and TRBJ2-1, with a tentative D call TRBD2 (6 bases). The CDR3 sequence is 14 residues long. Trimming left V 8 bases short and J 9 bases short, with 20 bases between. Germline V gene sequence: CDR1 MNHNS, CDR2 SASEGT. This chain's CDR3 is CASVVDGTVSEQFF. The CDR3 DNA is TGTGCCAGCGTGGTTGACGGGACTGTGTCTGAGCAGTTCTTC.

The chain employs TRBV6-1 and TRBJ2-7, with D possibly being TRBD1 or TRBD2 (5 bases each). The germline gives CDR1 MNHNS, CDR2 SASEGT. There are 14 residues in the CDR3. Trimming pared 5 bases from V and 2 bases from J, leaving 13 bases between. The CDR3 loop reads CASSPRDGPYEQYF. The DNA of the CDR3 is TGTGCCAGCAGTCCCCGGGACGGTCCCTACGAGCAGTACTTC.

The V call is TRBV10-3, the J call TRBJ1-1; D perhaps matches TRBD1 (6 bases). The V gene's germline CDR1 is ENHRY and CDR2 SYGVKD. V was trimmed by 5 bases and J by 6 bases, leaving 10 bases between them. The CDR3 contains 12 residues. The CDR3 here is CAISRQESEAFF. The CDR3 DNA sequence: TGTGCCATCAGTAGACAGGAATCTGAAGCTTTCTTT.

The V and J genes are TRBV10-3 and TRBJ1-2, with 7 bases identical to TRBD1. V lost 8 bases, J lost 6 bases, and 9 bases stayed unmatched. Germline CDR1 and CDR2: ENHRY and SYGVKD. This CDR3 has 13 residues. Here the CDR3 DNA reads TGTGCCATCGGGCCCGACAGGGAGCATGGCTACACCTTC. It encodes CAIGPDREHGYTF.

The chain is built from TRBV20-1 and TRBJ1-1; tentatively, D is TRBD1 (5 bases). Trimming took 6 bases from V and 0 from J, leaving 14 bases between them. This CDR3 has 14 amino acids. CDR1 and CDR2 from the germline V gene are DFQATT and SNEGSKA (reference sequence). The CDR3 DNA reads as TGCAGTGCCCGATTGAGGGGATTGAACACTGAAGCTTTCTTT. It translates to CSARLRGLNTEAFF.

This clonotype was observed a few times. The chain recombines TRBV20-1 with TRBJ2-2; TRBD2 agrees at 8 bases. After removal of 6 bases from V and 5 bases from J, the junction contained 8 bases not matched to a gene. The length of the CDR3 is 14 residues. Per germline, CDR1 DFQATT and CDR2 SNEGSKA (reference sequence). The CDR3 nucleotides read TGCAGTGCCAGAAGCGGGAGAGGAACCGGGGAGCTGTTTTTT. The encoded protein is CSARSGRGTGELFF.

The rearrangement uses TRBV6-2 or TRBV6-3 and TRBJ2-1; TRBD2 matches at 10 bases. Losses at the gene ends were 6 bases for V and 9 bases for J; bases not matched to a gene: 14. The germline V gene encodes CDR1 MNHEY and CDR2 SVGEGT. This CDR3 comprises 16 residues. The CDR3 nucleotides read TGTGCCAGCAGCTTTAGAGCGGGAGGGCCGCGGAGTGAGCAGTTCTTC. Amino acids: CASSFRAGGPRSEQFF.

The CDR3: CASSHANTEAFF. CDR3 nucleotide sequence: TGTGCCAGCAGCCATGCGAACACTGAAGCTTTCTTT. The chain carries TRBV14 and TRBJ1-1; D unresolved. Germline CDR1 reads SGHDN; CDR2 reads FVKESK. Trimming shortened V by 3 bases and J by 1 base, and 3 bases separated the two germline ends. CDR3 length: 12 residues.

The J gene is TRBJ2-3, the V gene TRBV5-1, with D possibly matching TRBD2 (5 bases). CDR3 length equals 16 residues. Germline CDR1 SGHRS, CDR2 YFSETQ. The V gene lost 4 bases and the J gene lost 2 bases, with 17 bases spanning the gap. This CDR3 reads CASSRGTGRLTDTQYF. The CDR3, as DNA: TGCGCCAGCAGCAGAGGTACGGGAAGACTCACAGATACGCAGTATTTT.

This clonotype has only one observation. The rearrangement links TRBV20-1 to TRBJ1-1, with D unclear. Germline V gene sequence: CDR1 DFQATT, CDR2 SNEGSKA (reference sequence). V was pared by 2 bases and J by 1 base, with 2 bases between. This CDR3 has 11 amino acids. The CDR3 DNA reads as TGCAGTGCTAGACAGAACACTGAAGCTTTCTTT. This encodes CSARQNTEAFF.